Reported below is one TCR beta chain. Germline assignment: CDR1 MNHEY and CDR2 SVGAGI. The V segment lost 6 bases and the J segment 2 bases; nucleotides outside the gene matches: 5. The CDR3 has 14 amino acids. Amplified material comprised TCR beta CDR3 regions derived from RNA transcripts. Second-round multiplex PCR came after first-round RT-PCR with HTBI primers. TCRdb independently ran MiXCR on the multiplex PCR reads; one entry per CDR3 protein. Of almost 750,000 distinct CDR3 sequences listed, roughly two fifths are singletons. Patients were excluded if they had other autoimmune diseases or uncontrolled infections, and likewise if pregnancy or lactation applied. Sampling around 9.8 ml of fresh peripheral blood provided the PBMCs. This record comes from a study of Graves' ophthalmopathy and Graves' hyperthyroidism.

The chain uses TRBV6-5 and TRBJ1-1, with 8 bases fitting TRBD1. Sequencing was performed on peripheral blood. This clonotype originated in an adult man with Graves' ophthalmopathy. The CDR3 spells CASSSTGVNTEAFF. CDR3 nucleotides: TGTGCCAGCAGCTCGACAGGGGTCAACACTGAAGCTTTCTTT.